This T cell receptor beta chain was captured by sequencing in a study of cytomegalovirus exposure and HLA in healthy donors. Study overall: Unique TCRs numbering approximately 80 million, obtained from HLA-typed donors, made up an early data release. Study-level findings and limits: Immune exposure information comprised only CMV serostatus. When the data were analyzed later, several of the most significant clusters appeared to be linked to common viral pathogens.

The ends were cut back, 0 bases at V and 6 bases at J, with 7 bases in the middle. The CDR3 totals 12 residues. Germline lookup yields CDR1 SGHNT and CDR2 YYREEE (reference sequence). A word on this clone: Its antigen remains unknown.

The PCR made use of 60 Vbeta and 13 Jbeta primers. The authors' processing: The authors later counted about 80 million unique TCR beta chains, 9 million to 14 million of them shared. Clones were read by immunoSEQ multiplex PCR, and TCRdb kept only the in-frame ones, dropping some. The DNA gave D and trimming, while V, J and clone size come from that table. The sample holds around 130,000 clones, over 70% seen once. The source of this sequence is a woman aged 40 to 55 in good health and CMV-seronegative. Input material: PBMCs. The V call is TRBV5-4, the J call TRBJ2-7; D gene ambiguous. The CDR3 DNA reads TGTGCCAGCAGCTTGGTAGGCGGCGAGCAGTACTTC. It specifies CASSLVGGEQYF.